Below are 2 T cell receptor beta chains sequenced from a single sample in a study of blood T cells in healthy people across ages. Then a second PCR, running roughly 7 to 11 cycles, was carried out with a sample-barcoded 5' primer and a J-beta primer mix. A single record per CDR3 protein comes from TCRdb applying MiXCR to the 5' RACE reads. The data hold around 500,000 distinct CDR3 sequences, with roughly a quarter observed a single time. These sequences were also reported in another study, on T cells of mothers and their children.

Sequenced sample: blood. Receptors were obtained from a boy aged 2 to 10 in good health.

This clonotype turned up a few times. This sequence joins TRBV7-2 and TRBJ1-3; D unresolved. There are 13 residues in the CDR3. Trimming shortened V by 8 bases and J by 0 bases, and 8 bases separated the two germline ends. The germline V gene encodes CDR1 SGHTA and CDR2 FQGNSA. Here the CDR3 reads CASSPNSGNTIYF. As DNA, the CDR3 is TGTGCCAGCTCACCGAACTCTGGAAACACCATATATTTT.

This clonotype has only a few counts. The rearrangement uses TRBV30 and TRBJ2-7, with D unresolved. V was trimmed by 2 bases and J by 3 bases, leaving 8 bases between them. The CDR3 contains 12 residues. CDR1 is GTSNPN, CDR2 SVGIG, per germline (reference sequence). CDR3 nucleotides: TGTGCCTGGAGTCGGAACGTCTACGAGCAGTACTTC. It specifies CAWSRNVYEQYF.